This record looks at one T cell receptor (beta chain) sequence and its context. The entry originates in a study of T cell responses to AZD1222 COVID-19 vaccine. Assay used: immunoSEQ multiplex PCR; TCRdb lists only in-frame clones, some missing. This table holds over 45,000 clones, roughly 85% found once. The CDR3 has 16 residues. CDR1 and CDR2 from the germline V gene are SGDLS and YYNGEE. J gave up 6 bases and V 3 bases, and 12 bases lay outside the gene matches. This TCR was recovered from an adult in good health. The J gene is TRBJ2-1, the V gene TRBV9; TRBD2 matches at 7 bases. The sample in question was peripheral blood, obtained on day 0 of AZD1222 vaccination. This chain's CDR3 is CASSAQTSRGANEQFF. CDR3 sequence (DNA): TGTGCCAGCAGCGCACAGACTAGCAGAGGGGCCAATGAGCAGTTCTTC. The full variable domain, rest sourced from reference TRBV9 and TRBJ2-1, is DSGVTQTPKHLITATGQRVTLRCSPRSGDLSVYWYQQSLDQGLQFLIQYYNGEERAKGNILERFSAQQFPDLHSELNLSSLELGDSALYFCASSAQTSRGANEQFFGPGTRLTVL.